A selection of T cell receptor beta chains follows, all from one sample in a study of cytomegalovirus exposure and HLA in healthy donors. Method: immunoSEQ multiplex PCR; TCRdb's copy keeps in-frame clones and lacks some. The sample gives approximately 170,000 clones, around 80% of which show up once; just over 4.5% is in the top ten. Sequenced: PBMCs. These receptor sequences come from a woman aged 50 to 65 in good health and CMV-seropositive. Each CDR3 is given with its conserved first and last residue. Fields, in order: V gene, CDR3 length, J gene, D gene, clone size, CDR3 DNA, CDR3 protein. A D gene is named only where the DNA matches it firmly. Clone size appears in some rows only: once, few, many, or a class for an expanded clone.

TRBV5-1	13	TRBJ1-6	-	-	TGCGCCAGCAGCTTGTCGGGGAATTCACCCCTCCACTTT	CASSLSGNSPLHF
TRBV2	14	TRBJ1-4	-	few	TGTGCCAGCAGTGACATCAGACTTAATGAAAAACTGTTTTTT	CASSDIRLNEKLFF
TRBV19	12	TRBJ1-2	-	once	TGTGCCAGCGACAGGTCTTTAGAAGGCTACACCTTC	CASDRSLEGYTF
TRBV7-2	13	TRBJ2-1	-	-	TGTGCCAGCAGCCCACTCTTGATCAATGAGCAGTTCTTC	CASSPLLINEQFF
TRBV6-1	11	TRBJ2-5	-	-	TGTGCCAGCAGTGTCGGAGAGACCCAGTACTTC	CASSVGETQYF
TRBV28	15	TRBJ2-3	TRBD1	-	TGTGCCTCTTCGATCCGGGACAGACTTACAGATACGCAGTATTTT	CASSIRDRLTDTQYF
TRBV29-1	22	TRBJ1-1	-	-	TGCAGCGTTGAAGACTGGGTCCCGATTTTGGGTCAAGGTGGGTTCGGGGACACTGAAGCTTTCTTT	CSVEDWVPILGQGGFGDTEAFF
TRBV28	14	TRBJ2-5	TRBD1	-	TGTGCCAGCAGTTCGGGACAGCTCCAAGAGACCCAGTACTTC	CASSSGQLQETQYF
TRBV21-1	15	TRBJ1-6	-	-	TGTGCCAGTGTCCTGGGCGTCAGCTATAATTCACCCCTCCACTTT	CASVLGVSYNSPLHF
TRBV2	14	TRBJ2-7	TRBD2	-	TGTGCCAGCAGTGTGGAGCGGGAGAGTAACGAGCAGTACTTC	CASSVERESNEQYF
TRBV19	13	TRBJ1-6	-	-	TGTGCCAGTAGTATAGATTATCCGTCACCCCTCCACTTT	CASSIDYPSPLHF
TRBV5-1	18	TRBJ2-1	TRBD2	-	TGCGCCAGCAGCTTGTACGCGGGAGACAAATCCCATATCAATGAGCAGTTCTTC	CASSLYAGDKSHINEQFF
TRBV28	14	TRBJ2-7	-	-	TGTGCCAGCAGCCCCTCCGGGACATACTACGAGCAGTACTTC	CASSPSGTYYEQYF
TRBV5-1	16	TRBJ2-7	-	-	TGCGCCAGCAGCTTGTTACCTCTCAGGGGGGTCTACGAGCAGTACTTC	CASSLLPLRGVYEQYF
TRBV2	15	TRBJ2-5	-	-	TGTGCCAGCAGTCCGGGAGATCGTACCCAAGAGACCCAGTACTTC	CASSPGDRTQETQYF
TRBV7-3	12	TRBJ2-3	-	-	TGTGCCAGCAGCTGGGACGGGGGTTTACAGTATTTT	CASSWDGGLQYF
TRBV15	22	TRBJ2-7	TRBD2	-	TGTGCCACCAGCAGAGCGCCTAAAATTCCGGGACTAGCGGGAGGAAGCTCCTACGAGCAGTACTTC	CATSRAPKIPGLAGGSSYEQYF
TRBV5-1	15	TRBJ2-2	-	once	TGCGCCAGCAGCCCGCGGACAGCGAACACCGGGGAGCTGTTTTTT	CASSPRTANTGELFF
TRBV5-1	14	TRBJ2-3	-	few	TGCGCCAGCAGCTTGACAGTTCGCACAGATACGCAGTATTTT	CASSLTVRTDTQYF
TRBV7-2	14	TRBJ2-5	TRBD1	-	TGTGCCAGCAGCCAAAGACAGGGGTCAGAGACCCAGTACTTC	CASSQRQGSETQYF
TRBV7-3	16	TRBJ2-2	TRBD2	-	TGTGCCAGCAGCCCCGCGGGCGGGAGGTTGACCGGGGAGCTGTTTTTT	CASSPAGGRLTGELFF
TRBV2	15	TRBJ2-1	-	-	TGTGCCAGCAGTGACAAGAAAAGGAGGGAAGATGAGCAGTTCTTC	CASSDKKRREDEQFF
TRBV28	17	TRBJ2-3	-	-	TGTGCCAGCAGTTTGGGTCCGGTGGGGTGGGCAGGGGATACGCAGTATTTT	CASSLGPVGWAGDTQYF
TRBV18	17	TRBJ2-7	TRBD2	-	TGTGCCAGCTCACCTCAGTGGGCCGGGGGGGGCTCCTACGAGCAGTACTTC	CASSPQWAGGGSYEQYF
TRBV14	15	TRBJ1-1	-	once	TGTGCCAGCAGCCGGACATGGAGGGCGGGGACTGAAGCTTTCTTT	CASSRTWRAGTEAFF
TRBV9	15	TRBJ2-5	-	few	TGTGCCAGCAGCGAGAACTACAGGGAAGGAGAGACCCAGTACTTC	CASSENYREGETQYF
TRBV9	12	TRBJ2-1	-	-	TGTGCCAGCAGCATTTCCAACAATGAGCAGTTCTTC	CASSISNNEQFF
TRBV4-2	18	TRBJ1-2	-	-	TGTGCCAGCAGCTTGTCAACCCCGGGAGGAGGTGCTAACTATGGCTACACCTTC	CASSLSTPGGGANYGYTF
TRBV19	15	TRBJ1-6	-	-	TGTGCCAGTAGGAATACAGCGGCGGATAATTCACCCCTCCACTTT	CASRNTAADNSPLHF
TRBV10-2	13	TRBJ2-5	TRBD1	-	TGCGCCAGCAGTGTAGGGGGCAGGGAGACCCAGTACTTC	CASSVGGRETQYF
TRBV7-8	15	TRBJ2-6	TRBD1	once	TGTGCCAGCAGCCGGGACAGGGCTGGGGCCAACGTCCTGACTTTC	CASSRDRAGANVLTF
TRBV7-2	17	TRBJ2-4	TRBD2	-	TGTGCCAGCAGCTCGGGAGGCCTGAGACAAGCCAAAAACATTCAGTACTTC	CASSSGGLRQAKNIQYF
TRBV7-2	14	TRBJ1-2	-	-	TGTGCCAGCAGCTTAGAAGCGGGGGAGTATGGCTACACCTTC	CASSLEAGEYGYTF
TRBV19	15	TRBJ1-1	TRBD1	-	TGTGCCAGTAGTATTGAGGCCGACAGGGGATATGAAGCTTTCTTT	CASSIEADRGYEAFF
TRBV5-1	16	TRBJ1-3	-	few	TGCGCCAGCAGCTTGGCTGCACCCTACTCTGGAAACACCATATATTTT	CASSLAAPYSGNTIYF